This entry lists 2 T cell receptor beta chains sequenced from one sample in a study of molecular identifiers for immune sequencing clone quantification. A single record per CDR3 protein comes from TCRdb applying MiXCR to the PCR reads. The sample records 490,000 or so distinct CDR3 sequences, about a fifth being singletons. Source material: naive CD8+ T cells from blood, with Jurkat cell RNA spiked in. Stated subset: FACS-sorted CD8+CD4-CCR7+CD45RA+ naive T cells. The receptors were gathered from a human donor in good health. Some libraries in this study had Jurkat cell RNA spiked in.

This clonotype was detected only a few times. The chain carries TRBV7-9 and TRBJ2-7; D is undetermined. The CDR3 has 13 residues. Looked up from germline, CDR1 is SEHNR and CDR2 is FQNEAQ (reference sequence). V was clipped by 5 bases and J by 2 bases, with 10 bases between them. The CDR3 DNA reads TGTGCCAGCAGCAAGGGCATCACCTACGAGCAGTACTTC. As protein: CASSKGITYEQYF.

This clonotype was picked up many times. V usage is TRBV5-1 and J usage is TRBJ2-5; D not resolved. There are 14 residues in the CDR3. Per germline, CDR1 SGHRS and CDR2 YFSETQ. The V and J ends lost 0 bases and 4 bases respectively, with 10 bases between them. The CDR3 DNA sequence: TGCGCCAGCAGCTTGGAGCTAGAAGTAGAGACCCAGTACTTC. It specifies CASSLELEVETQYF.